The source of this T cell receptor beta chain is a study of control samples from healthy donors and cancer patients. Data came from immunoSEQ multiplex PCR; TCRdb stores just in-frame clones and leaves some out. The sample lists 57,000 or so clones; 85% to 90% were seen once. The V and J ends lost 0 bases and 1 base respectively, with 7 bases between them. The CDR3 extends over 16 amino acids. The germline CDR1 and CDR2 sequences are LGHNA and YSLEER. The clonotype comes from a man aged 60 to 75 with colorectal cancer. The chain carries TRBV4-3 and TRBJ2-6; D is uncertain. The sample consisted of PBMCs. For the CDR3, the DNA is TGCGCCAGCAGCCAAGAGTATGGGTCTGGGGCCAACGTCCTGACTTTC. Translation: CASSQEYGSGANVLTF.